A selection of T cell receptor beta chains follows, all from one sample in a study of blood T cells in healthy people across ages. TCRdb fed the 5' RACE reads into MiXCR, producing one record per CDR3 protein. The sample carries about a million distinct CDR3 sequences, 30% to 40% recorded once. The specimen sequenced was blood. These receptors were collected from a man younger than 30 in good health. CDR3s include the opening cysteine and the closing phenylalanine or tryptophan. Each record gives: J gene, V gene, D gene, clone size, CDR3 DNA, CDR3 protein. D genes are given only for firm matches. Clone size appears in some rows only: once, few, many, or a class for an expanded clone.

J gene: TRBJ1-1
V gene: TRBV6-5
D gene: NA
clone size: NA
CDR3 DNA: TGTGCCAGCAGCAATCAGGATTTGGGGACTGAAGCTTTCTTT
CDR3 protein: CASSNQDLGTEAFF

J gene: TRBJ2-7
V gene: TRBV25-1
D gene: NA
clone size: NA
CDR3 DNA: TGTGCCAGCAGTGAATATGGCAGGGAGTACTACGAGCAGTACTTC
CDR3 protein: CASSEYGREYYEQYF

J gene: TRBJ2-3
V gene: TRBV5-1
D gene: TRBD2
clone size: few
CDR3 DNA: TGCGCCAGCCGGCGGGGGTCAGATACGCAGTATTTT
CDR3 protein: CASRRGSDTQYF

J gene: TRBJ2-7
V gene: TRBV6-1
D gene: NA
clone size: NA
CDR3 DNA: TGTGCCAGCAGTGAATTAGGAGCGCCCTACAATGAGCAGTACTTC
CDR3 protein: CASSELGAPYNEQYF

J gene: TRBJ2-3
V gene: TRBV6-5
D gene: NA
clone size: NA
CDR3 DNA: TGTGCCAGCAGTTCTGCAGGGGCAGGAGATACGCAGTATTTT
CDR3 protein: CASSSAGAGDTQYF

J gene: TRBJ1-1
V gene: TRBV20-1
D gene: NA
clone size: NA
CDR3 DNA: TGCAGTGCTCGAAATAGGGGTACGGACACTGAAGCTTTCTTT
CDR3 protein: CSARNRGTDTEAFF

J gene: TRBJ1-1
V gene: TRBV6-6
D gene: NA
clone size: few
CDR3 DNA: TGTGCCAGCAGTTACGCCACTAACAGACCGGGCGATTTCTTT
CDR3 protein: CASSYATNRPGDFF

J gene: TRBJ2-3
V gene: TRBV25-1
D gene: NA
clone size: NA
CDR3 DNA: TGTGCCAGCAGTTCTGAGGGGTTGGGAGCGGGTAGCGCAGATATGCAGTATTTT
CDR3 protein: CASSSEGLGAGSADMQYF

J gene: TRBJ2-1
V gene: TRBV27
D gene: TRBD2
clone size: once
CDR3 DNA: TGTGCCAGCAGTAACCCCCTGCAGTATACGGCGGGAGTGGTGCACAATGAGCAGTTCTTC
CDR3 protein: CASSNPLQYTAGVVHNEQFF

J gene: TRBJ1-3
V gene: TRBV5-1
D gene: NA
clone size: NA
CDR3 DNA: TGCGCCAGCAGCTTGGCCCACGGCTCTGGAAACACCATATATTTT
CDR3 protein: CASSLAHGSGNTIYF

J gene: TRBJ1-4
V gene: TRBV4-2
D gene: NA
clone size: NA
CDR3 DNA: TGTGCCAGCAGCCAAGACCCCAGTGGGACTAATGAAAAACTGTTTTTT
CDR3 protein: CASSQDPSGTNEKLFF

J gene: TRBJ2-5
V gene: TRBV4-1
D gene: NA
clone size: many
CDR3 DNA: TGCGCCAGCAGCCAAGATCCAGGGTTGCAAGAGACCCAGTACTTC
CDR3 protein: CASSQDPGLQETQYF